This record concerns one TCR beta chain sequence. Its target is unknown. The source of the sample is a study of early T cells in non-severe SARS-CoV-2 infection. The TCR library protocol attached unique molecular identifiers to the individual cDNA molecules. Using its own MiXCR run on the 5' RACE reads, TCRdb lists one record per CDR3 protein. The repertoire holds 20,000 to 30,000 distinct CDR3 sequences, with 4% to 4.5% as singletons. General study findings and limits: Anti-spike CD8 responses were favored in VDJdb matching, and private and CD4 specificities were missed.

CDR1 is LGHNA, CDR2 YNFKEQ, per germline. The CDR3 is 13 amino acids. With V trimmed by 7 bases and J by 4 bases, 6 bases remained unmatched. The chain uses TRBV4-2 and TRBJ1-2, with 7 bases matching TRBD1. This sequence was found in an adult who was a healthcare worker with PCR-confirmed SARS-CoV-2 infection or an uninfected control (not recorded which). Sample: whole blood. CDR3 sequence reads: CASNAWDSYGYTF. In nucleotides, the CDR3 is TGTGCCAGCAACGCCTGGGACAGCTATGGCTACACCTTC.